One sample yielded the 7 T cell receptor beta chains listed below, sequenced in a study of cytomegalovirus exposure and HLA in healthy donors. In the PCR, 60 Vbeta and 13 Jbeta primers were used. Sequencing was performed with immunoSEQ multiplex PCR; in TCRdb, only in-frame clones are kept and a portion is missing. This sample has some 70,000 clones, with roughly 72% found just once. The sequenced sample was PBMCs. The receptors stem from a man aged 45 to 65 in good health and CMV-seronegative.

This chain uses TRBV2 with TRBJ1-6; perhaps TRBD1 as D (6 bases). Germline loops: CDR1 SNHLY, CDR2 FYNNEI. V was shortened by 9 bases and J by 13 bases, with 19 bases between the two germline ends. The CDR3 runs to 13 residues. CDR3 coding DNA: TGTGCCAGTTCCGGGACACCGACTTTGCCCCTCCACTTT. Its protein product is CASSGTPTLPLHF.

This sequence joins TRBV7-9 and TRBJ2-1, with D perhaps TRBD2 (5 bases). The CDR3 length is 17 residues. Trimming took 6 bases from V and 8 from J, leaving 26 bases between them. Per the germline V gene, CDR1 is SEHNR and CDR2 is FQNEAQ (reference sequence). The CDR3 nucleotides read TGTGCCAGCAGTATCCTACGGTCGGCTAGCACAGACGATGAGCAGTTCTTC. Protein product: CASSILRSASTDDEQFF. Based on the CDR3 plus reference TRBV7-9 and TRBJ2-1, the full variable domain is DTGVSQNPRHKITKRGQNVTFRCDPISEHNRLYWYRQTLGQGPEFLTYFQNEAQLEKSRLLSDRFSAERPKGSFSTLEIQRTEQGDSAMYLCASSILRSASTDDEQFFGPGTRLTVL.

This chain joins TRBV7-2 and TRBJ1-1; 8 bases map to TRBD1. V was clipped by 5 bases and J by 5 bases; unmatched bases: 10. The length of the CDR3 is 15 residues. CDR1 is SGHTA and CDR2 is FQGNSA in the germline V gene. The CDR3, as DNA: TGTGCCAGCAGCCATATCTTAGACAGGGGAACTGAAGCTTTCTTT. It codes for CASSHILDRGTEAFF.

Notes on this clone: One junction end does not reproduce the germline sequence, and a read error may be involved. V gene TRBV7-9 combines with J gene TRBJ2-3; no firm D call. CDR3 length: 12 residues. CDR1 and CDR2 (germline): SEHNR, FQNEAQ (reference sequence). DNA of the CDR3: TGTTCCAGCTTTCGGTCCCCAGATACGCAGTATTTT. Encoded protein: CSSFRSPDTQYF. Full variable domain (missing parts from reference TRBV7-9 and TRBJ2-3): DTGVSQNPRHKITKRGQNVTFRCDPISEHNRLYWYRQTLGQGPEFLTYFQNEAQLEKSRLLSDRFSAERPKGSFSTLEIQRTEQGDSAMYLCSSFRSPDTQYFGPGTRLTVL.

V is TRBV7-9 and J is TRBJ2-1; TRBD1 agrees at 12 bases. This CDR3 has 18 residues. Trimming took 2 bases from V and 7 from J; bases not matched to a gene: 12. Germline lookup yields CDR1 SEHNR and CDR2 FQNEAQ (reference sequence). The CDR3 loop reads CASSLSLSGTGGLNEQFF. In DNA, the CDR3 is TGTGCCAGCAGCTTATCCCTTTCCGGGACAGGGGGCTTGAATGAGCAGTTCTTC.

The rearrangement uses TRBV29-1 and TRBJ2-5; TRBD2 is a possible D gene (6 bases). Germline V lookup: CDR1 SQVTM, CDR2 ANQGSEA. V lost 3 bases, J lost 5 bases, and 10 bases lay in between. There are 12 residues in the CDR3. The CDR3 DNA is TGCAGCGTTGAGCGGGGTGGCGAGACCCAGTACTTC. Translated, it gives CSVERGGETQYF.

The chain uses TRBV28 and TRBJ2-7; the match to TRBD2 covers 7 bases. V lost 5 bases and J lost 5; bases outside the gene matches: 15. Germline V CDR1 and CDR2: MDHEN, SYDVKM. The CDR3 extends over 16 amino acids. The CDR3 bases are TGTGCCAGCAGTCGTGGGGCGGGAGTAGTAGAGGACGAGCAGTACTTC. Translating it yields CASSRGAGVVEDEQYF.